This T cell receptor (beta chain) emerged from a study of Ad26.COV2.S vaccination and SARS-CoV-2 variants. The treatment is: about 20 received Ad26.COV2.S at low or high dose, single or two shots; several received placebo; per-sample allocation not given. Sampling was performed 63 days after the first vaccine or placebo injection. V shed 2 bases, J shed 5 bases, and the junction held 8 bases outside the gene matches. This CDR3 contains 16 residues. Germline CDR1 and CDR2: MNHEY and SVGAGI. Generated by immunoSEQ multiplex PCR, the TCRdb table keeps only in-frame clones and is missing some. The sample has more than 350,000 clones; around 90% are singletons.

This material consisted of peripheral blood, taken in a trial of Ad26.COV2.S vaccine versus placebo. This rearrangement joins TRBV6-5 to TRBJ1-2; 10 bases fit TRBD1. The sequence derives from a person aged 18-65 years who received the Ad26.COV2.S COVID-19 vaccine or a placebo. In nucleotides, the CDR3 is TGTGCCAGCAGTTACGGGACAGGGGAAGGGGATTATGGCTACACCTTC. This sequence encodes CASSYGTGEGDYGYTF.